This T cell receptor beta chain is drawn from a study of T cell responses to AZD1222 COVID-19 vaccine. Study-level findings and limits: In all cases, repertoires were sampled only after the peak T cell response. Unmutated regions of variants are reportedly targeted by nearly half of spike-specific TCRs.

On this clone itself: Its specificity is not known.

TCRdb keeps only in-frame clones here, not all; method: immunoSEQ multiplex PCR. The sample yields about 160,000 clones, roughly 93% seen once. CDR3 length equals 14 residues. The germline V gene encodes CDR1 ENHRY and CDR2 SYGVKD. Losses at the gene ends were 7 bases for V and 3 bases for J; bases not matched to a gene: 7. The sequence was obtained from an adult in good health. The specimen comprised peripheral blood, sampled on day 0 of AZD1222 vaccination. V usage is TRBV10-3 and J usage is TRBJ1-2; 8 bases align to TRBD1. The CDR3 loop is CAIKPGQVDYGYTF. DNA of the CDR3: TGTGCCATCAAACCGGGACAGGTGGACTATGGCTACACCTTC.